This T cell receptor beta chain was captured in a study of blood T cell repertoires in COVID-19. About the research overall: T cells, B-cell-depleted T cells, or PBMCs supplied cDNA or gDNA.

Details on this clone: A read error may account for a junction end that differs from germline.

Germline loops: CDR1 DFQATT, CDR2 SNEGSKA (reference sequence). The CDR3 is 10 amino acids. In the authors' workflow: Counts of nucleated cells, estimated from reference gene primer amplification, were obtained. The data were produced by immunoSEQ multiplex PCR, yet TCRdb's version contains in-frame clones alone and is incomplete. That table supplies the V and J calls and clone size; D and trimming were determined from the DNA. The table includes some 96,000 clones, 90% detected once. The sequence was collected from a man aged 55 to 70 with acute or convalescent COVID-19. The chain uses TRBV20-1 and TRBJ1-1; 9 bases are shared with TRBD1. The sequenced sample was peripheral blood. The CDR3, as DNA: TGCAGTGCTAGAGATAGGACAGGGGTTTTT. As protein: CSARDRTGVF.